Detailed here is one TCR beta chain. Germline CDR1 SGHVS, CDR2 FNYEAQ. Trimming took 5 bases from V and 5 from J; bases not matched to a gene: 3. The CDR3 is made up of 15 amino acids. The sample originates from a study of cytomegalovirus exposure and HLA in healthy donors. The PCR contained 60 Vbeta and 13 Jbeta primers. Assay used: immunoSEQ multiplex PCR; TCRdb lists only in-frame clones, some missing. The sample includes 95,000 to 100,000 clones, approximately 85% seen only once; the top ten take approximately 4%. The sequence derives from a man aged 25-40 years in good health and CMV-seronegative. The J gene is TRBJ2-3, the V gene TRBV7-6; 14 bases map to TRBD2. Sequenced: PBMCs. The CDR3 bases are TGTGCCAGCAGCCGGACTAGCGGGGGGAAAGATACGCAGTATTTT. Translation gives CASSRTSGGKDTQYF.